Given below is one TCR beta chain in context. The data are from a study of blood T cells in healthy people across ages. The CDR3 runs to 14 residues. V gave up 5 bases and J gave up 5 bases, with 13 bases separating them. CDR1 is LGHNA and CDR2 is YNFKEQ in the germline V gene. Then a second PCR, running roughly 7 to 11 cycles, was carried out with a sample-barcoded 5' primer and a J-beta primer mix. Using its own MiXCR run on the 5' RACE reads, TCRdb lists one record per CDR3 protein. The data hold about a million distinct CDR3 sequences, with under 40% observed a single time. The sequenced material came from blood. This clonotype was sampled from a man aged 18 to 29 in good health. The V gene is TRBV4-2, the J gene TRBJ1-5; possibly TRBD1 for D (6 bases). This CDR3 is CASSGGHLDQPQHF. As DNA, the CDR3 is TGTGCCAGCAGCGGGGGGCATCTCGATCAGCCCCAGCATTTT.